The clone carrying this T cell receptor (beta chain) was detected only a few times. What it binds is not known. These data come from a study of blood T cells in healthy people across ages. General observations from the study: Among long-lived donors, naive CD4+ cells were more numerous and diversity higher than in aged donors.

The germline V gene encodes CDR1 MNHEY and CDR2 SMNVEV (reference sequence). V was shortened by 4 bases and J by 0 bases, with 15 bases between the two germline ends. There are 17 residues in the CDR3. A second PCR, run for 7 to 11 cycles, used a sample-barcoded 5' primer plus a J-beta primer mix. A 12-random-nucleotide template-switch adaptor tagged each cDNA molecule. MiXCR, run by TCRdb on the 5' RACE reads, gives a single entry per CDR3 protein. The sample includes about 1.5 million distinct CDR3 sequences, 42% of them seen just once. This receptor was identified in a woman between 18 and 30 years old in good health. J is TRBJ2-2 and V is TRBV27; possibly TRBD1 or TRBD2 for D (6 bases each). Sequenced material: blood. CDR3 in DNA: TGTGCCAGCAGTTATCGGGGGCGACCTACGAACACCGGGGAGCTGTTTTTT. Translated: CASSYRGRPTNTGELFF.